The T cell receptor beta chain described here comes from a study of T-cell reconstitution after alpha-beta-depleted transplantation in children listed by TCRdb under 2016. The study in broad terms: Using TCR repertoire profiling, the study followed T-cell immune reconstitution in a quantitative way in children after TCRalphabeta/CD19-depleted allogeneic hematopoietic cell transplantation.

This clonotype was recorded once. Its cognate antigen has yet to be identified. No much larger clone exists at a distance of one base, and base qualities are not known. Receptor libraries were prepared by PCR. TCRdb records Illumina HiSeq 2500 as the sequencer. To normalize quantification of the TCRbeta repertoire, the TCR libraries were built with molecular barcoding that relied on unique molecular identifiers. The raw public data were reprocessed by TCRdb itself: fastp quality trimming at Q25, MiXCR clonotype calling, in-frame beta chains only. CDR3 protein duplicates are merged, each entry listing the most common genes and DNA. Counted in this sample were about 540,000 distinct CDR3 sequences; about 16% of them appeared once. Of the sample, 3% to 3.5% is held by the ten largest clones. V was cut back by 10 bases and J by 5 bases, leaving a gap of 9 bases between them. The CDR3 sequence holds 10 residues, the cysteine and phenylalanine included. Only CDR3 DNA remains: 30 bases, in frame from the first base. From a lookup of the germline V gene, CDR1 and CDR2 are SNHLY and FYNNEI.

Rearrangement joined TRBV2 to TRBJ2-7, and TRBD2 may be the D gene, going by 5 matching bases. The sample was PBMCs from the stem cell graft donor, taken from the stem cell graft. The source of this sequence is a human donor who donated a stem cell graft to a child with acute lymphoblastic leukemia. The DNA is as follows: TGTGCCACCGAGAGGGACGAGCAGTACTTC. Its amino acids are CATERDEQYF.